The 17 T cell receptor beta chains presented below share a single source sample, sequenced in a study of PD-L1 blockade in urothelial cancer. TCRdb's copy holds only in-frame clones and misses some; the assay was immunoSEQ multiplex PCR. Among 72,000 or so clones listed, roughly 86% were seen once. Time point defined: pretreatment peripheral blood. The source material was PBMCs, sampled around atezolizumab (anti-PD-L1) treatment. Every receptor here comes from a man between 60 and 75 years old with urothelial cancer.

This clone has just one count. V gene TRBV13 combines with J gene TRBJ2-7, with 16 bases identical to TRBD2. J lost 5 bases, V lost 3 bases, and 10 bases had no gene match. The CDR3 is made up of 18 amino acids. In germline, CDR1 is PRHDT, CDR2 FYEKMQ (reference sequence). The CDR3 reads CASSLGTSGGAFYHEQYF. CDR3 DNA sequence: TGTGCCAGCAGCTTGGGGACTAGCGGGGGGGCCTTTTACCACGAGCAGTACTTC.

This chain uses TRBV7-2 with TRBJ2-1, with D possibly matching TRBD2 (5 bases). V was cut by 5 bases and J by 0 bases, with 14 bases left in between. The CDR3 has 16 residues. The germline gives CDR1 SGHTA, CDR2 FQGNSA. CDR3 DNA: TGTGCCAGCAGCGTTGAGCCGGGAAGCTCCTACAATGAGCAGTTCTTC. Translation: CASSVEPGSSYNEQFF.

The V and J genes are TRBV10-3 and TRBJ1-6, with 10 bases that match TRBD1. Germline V gene data show CDR1 as ENHRY and CDR2 as SYGVKD. Losses at the gene ends were 4 bases for V and 11 bases for J; bases not matched to a gene: 8. CDR3 size: 15 residues. CDR3 nucleotides: TGTGCCATCAGTGGGGAGGACAGGGGGTATCCACCCCTCCACTTT. This gives the protein CAISGEDRGYPPLHF.

The chain is built from TRBV5-4 and TRBJ2-2, with 10 bases matching TRBD2. The CDR3 loop spans 15 amino acids. V lost 4 bases, J lost 8 bases, and 8 bases stayed unmatched. CDR1 SGHNT and CDR2 YYREEE come from the germline V gene (reference sequence). Here the CDR3 reads CASSPAGGPIGELFF. The DNA for the CDR3 is TGTGCCAGCAGCCCAGCGGGGGGGCCGATTGGGGAGCTGTTTTTT.

The CDR3 DNA is TGTGCCAGCAGTGAAGTACTGACGCGGCCAGATACGCAGTATTTT. Its protein is CASSEVLTRPDTQYF. The gene calls are TRBV6-1 and TRBJ2-3, with D unclear. Deletions cut 1 base from V and 4 bases from J, with 12 bases between. CDR3 length equals 15 residues. Looked up from germline, CDR1 is MNHNS and CDR2 is SASEGT.

This clone has a single count. The chain has TRBV10-3 and TRBJ2-4; 7 nucleotides agree with TRBD2. The CDR3 sequence is 14 residues long. CDR1 and CDR2 (germline): ENHRY, SYGVKD. V trimming: 3 bases; J trimming: 9 bases; junction bases outside the gene matches: 8. CDR3 protein: CAISEAGSGGIQYF. CDR3 DNA: TGTGCCATCAGTGAAGCAGGGTCGGGGGGCATTCAGTACTTC.

This sequence joins TRBV4-1 and TRBJ2-1; D unclear. Germline CDR1 MGHRA, CDR2 YSYEKL. V was trimmed by 7 bases and J by 6 bases, leaving 19 bases between them. This CDR3 contains 15 residues. The CDR3 region is CASTTSSVRRNEQFF. The CDR3 DNA reads as TGCGCCAGCACCACGAGCTCGGTGCGCCGCAATGAGCAGTTCTTC.

The chain combines TRBV14 with TRBJ1-2, with D tentatively TRBD1 (6 bases). This CDR3 region has 16 residues. V was trimmed by 2 bases and J by 8 bases, leaving 21 bases between them. Germline-derived CDR1 and CDR2 are SGHDN and FVKESK. The chain's CDR3 is CASSQPRGGNARGYTF. The CDR3 DNA reads as TGTGCCAGCAGCCAACCGCGGGGGGGCAATGCCAGGGGCTACACCTTC. Filled out from reference TRBV14 and TRBJ1-2, the complete variable domain reads EAGVTQFPSHSVIEKGQTVTLRCDPISGHDNLYWYRRVMGKEIKFLLHFVKESKQDESGMPNNRFLAERTGGTYSTLKVQPAELEDSGVYFCASSQPRGGNARGYTFGSGTRLTVV.

CDR3 DNA: TGTGCCAGCATGTCTAGCGGGGGCTACGAGCAGTACTTC. Translation: CASMSSGGYEQYF. V and J are TRBV6-1 and TRBJ2-7; TRBD2 agrees at 10 bases. Trimming took 7 bases from V and 3 from J; bases not matched to a gene: 3. Germline CDR1 reads MNHNS; CDR2 reads SASEGT. The CDR3 totals 13 residues.

This chain uses TRBV13 with TRBJ2-3; D remains ambiguous. The CDR3 is made up of 16 amino acids. Germline CDR1 PRHDT, CDR2 FYEKMQ (reference sequence). The V end was cut by 2 bases, the J end by 4 bases, with 16 bases between. The CDR3 nucleotides are TGTGCCAGCAGCTTATCTCCGGAGTTTATTTCAGATACGCAGTATTTT. This gives the protein CASSLSPEFISDTQYF. The full variable domain, rest sourced from reference TRBV13 and TRBJ2-3, is AAGVIQSPRHLIKEKRETATLKCYPIPRHDTVYWYQQGPGQDPQFLISFYEKMQSDKGSIPDRFSAQQFSDYHSELNMSSLELGDSALYFCASSLSPEFISDTQYFGPGTRLTVL.

This chain joins TRBV6-5 and TRBJ2-3, with D perhaps matching TRBD2 (6 bases). V lost 5 bases and J 0 bases, leaving 12 bases between the germline ends. In germline, CDR1 is MNHEY, CDR2 SVGAGI. This CDR3 comprises 15 residues. The CDR3 DNA is TGTGCCAGCAGTCGGGGAGGCAGGAGCACAGATACGCAGTATTTT. Its protein product is CASSRGGRSTDTQYF.

The chain couples TRBV6-5 to TRBJ1-1; 7 bases map to TRBD1. The CDR3 consists of 15 residues. Germline values: CDR1 MNHEY, CDR2 SVGAGI. The V segment lost 4 bases and the J segment 5 bases; nucleotides outside the gene matches: 10. CDR3 protein: CASSSGAGGETEAFF. The CDR3 DNA is TGTGCCAGCAGTTCCGGGGCAGGGGGTGAAACTGAAGCTTTCTTT.

This chain joins TRBV5-8 and TRBJ2-1, with 7 nucleotides matching TRBD1. CDR3 size: 16 residues. Unmatched junction bases numbered 7, after V lost 3 bases and J lost 1 base. Germline CDR1 and CDR2: SGHTS and YDEGEE. CDR3: CASSSLDRRSYNEQFF. The DNA for the CDR3 is TGTGCCAGCAGCTCGTTGGACAGGCGGTCCTACAATGAGCAGTTCTTC.

Written as DNA, the CDR3 is TGTGCCATCAGTGAGCTGGGCGGGGGGGCCAGTGATGAGCAGTTCTTC. Translated: CAISELGGGASDEQFF. The chain carries TRBV10-3 and TRBJ2-1; 9 positions agree with TRBD2. The CDR3 is 16 residues long. Germline CDR1 reads ENHRY; CDR2 reads SYGVKD. V trimming: 2 bases; J trimming: 8 bases; junction bases outside the gene matches: 10.

The chain recombines TRBV11-3 with TRBJ1-2; 7 bases match TRBD1. Trimming removed 5 bases from V and 4 bases from J; junction bases left unmatched: 4. This CDR3 is 13 amino acids long. CDR1 is SGHNT, CDR2 YENEEA, per germline. The CDR3 spells CASSLGTVYGYTF. DNA for the CDR3: TGTGCCAGCAGCCTAGGGACAGTCTATGGCTACACCTTC.

The chain uses TRBV25-1 and TRBJ2-7; D possibly corresponds to TRBD2 (6 bases). V was clipped by 6 bases and J by 2 bases, with 14 bases between them. The CDR3 runs 14 residues. Germline CDR1 is MGHDK and CDR2 is SYGVNS. CDR3 DNA: TGTGCCAGCAGAGATCGGACTAACCCCTACGAGCAGTACTTC. Amino acids: CASRDRTNPYEQYF.

V and J are TRBV4-3 and TRBJ2-5; TRBD2 matches at 11 bases. V lost 1 base and J lost 5; bases outside the gene matches: 3. Germline V gene sequence: CDR1 LGHNA, CDR2 YSLEER. The CDR3 consists of 15 residues. CDR3 protein: CASSQGLAGGETQYF. CDR3 bases: TGCGCCAGCAGCCAAGGGCTAGCGGGGGGTGAGACCCAGTACTTC.